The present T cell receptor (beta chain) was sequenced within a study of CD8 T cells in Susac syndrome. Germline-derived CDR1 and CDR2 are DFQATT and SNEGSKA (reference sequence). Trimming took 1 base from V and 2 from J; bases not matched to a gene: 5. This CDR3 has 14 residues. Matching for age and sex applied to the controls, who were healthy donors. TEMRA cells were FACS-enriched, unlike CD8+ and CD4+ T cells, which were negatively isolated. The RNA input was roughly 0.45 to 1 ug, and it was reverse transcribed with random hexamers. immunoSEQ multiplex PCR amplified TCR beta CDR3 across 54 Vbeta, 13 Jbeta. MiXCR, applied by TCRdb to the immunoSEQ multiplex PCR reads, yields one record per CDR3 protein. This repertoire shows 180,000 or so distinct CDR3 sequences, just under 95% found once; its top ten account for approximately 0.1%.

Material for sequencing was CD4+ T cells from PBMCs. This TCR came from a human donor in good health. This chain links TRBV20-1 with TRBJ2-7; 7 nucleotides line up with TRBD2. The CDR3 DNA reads TGCAGTGCTAGAGTGGCTAGCGGACCCTACGAGCAGTACTTC. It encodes CSARVASGPYEQYF.